This TCR beta chain was profiled in a study of blood T cell repertoires in COVID-19. Study summary: Acute and convalescent COVID-19 specimens originated in the United States, Italy and Spain.

Germline V gene data show CDR1 as DFQATT and CDR2 as SNEGSKA (reference sequence). The CDR3 is made up of 11 amino acids. Here immunoSEQ multiplex PCR was the method, and the copy in TCRdb shows in-frame clones only, minus some. The sample contains 200,000 to 250,000 clones, approximately 90% of which appear only once. Participants' reported clinical history set cohort assignment. The source material was PBMCs or T cells enriched from blood (not recorded which). This sequence originates from a young man who had recovered from COVID-19. This rearrangement joins TRBV20-1 to TRBJ1-2, with D possibly matching TRBD1 (6 bases). CDR3 loop: CPAGANYGYTF. The CDR3 nucleotides read TGCCCGGCGGGGGCCAACTATGGCTACACCTTC.